These T cell receptor beta chains were read from a single sample in a study of blood T cell repertoires in COVID-19. Sequencing was performed with immunoSEQ multiplex PCR; in TCRdb, only in-frame clones are kept and a portion is missing. The sample carries approximately 270,000 clones, approximately 91% recorded once. Material for sequencing was PBMCs or T cells enriched from blood (not recorded which). The receptors originated from a human donor in a cohort exposed to, infected with or recovered from COVID-19 (not recorded which). The donor label of this sample is uncertain. Both conserved end residues are part of each CDR3. The order of the fields is V gene, D gene, clone size, J gene, CDR3 DNA, CDR3 protein. D genes are given only for firm matches. The listing skips clone size in some rows; elsewhere it reads once, few, many or a size class.

TRBV3-1/TRBV3-2	NA	NA	TRBJ2-7	TGTGCCAGCAGCCCGCATCTAGGTTCACGCGAGCAGTACTTC	CASSPHLGSREQYF
TRBV11-3	TRBD1	NA	TRBJ2-2	TGTGCCAGCAGCTTACGTCTCTGGGGGACAGGGAACACCGGGGAGCTGTTTTTT	CASSLRLWGTGNTGELFF
TRBV6-5	NA	NA	TRBJ2-7	TGTGCCAGTCGCCGGGGGTCCTACGAGCAGTACTTC	CASRRGSYEQYF
TRBV3-1/TRBV3-2	NA	NA	TRBJ1-1	TGTGCCAGCACCCAGGGAGGGGATGGGGCTGAAGCTTTCTTT	CASTQGGDGAEAFF
TRBV5-1	NA	NA	TRBJ1-4	TGCGCCAGCAGCTTGGCCGGGAGGACAGTGCGTGTCGATGAAAAACTGTTTTTT	CASSLAGRTVRVDEKLFF
TRBV10-3	TRBD1	NA	TRBJ1-5	TGTGCCTCGACAGGGGACACCAATCAGCCCCAGCATTTT	CASTGDTNQPQHF
TRBV18	TRBD1	once	TRBJ2-4	TGTGCCAGCTCACCAGATGTGGGGACAGGGGAGGTCGGGGCCAAAAACATTCAGTACTTC	CASSPDVGTGEVGAKNIQYF
TRBV12-5	TRBD1	once	TRBJ1-1	TGTGCTAGTGGTCTCGGACAGGGAAACACTGAAGCTTTCTTT	CASGLGQGNTEAFF
TRBV5-1	TRBD1	NA	TRBJ1-1	TGCGCCAGCAGCCGGACAGGGGTGGGGAACACTGAAGCTTTCTTT	CASSRTGVGNTEAFF
TRBV4-2	TRBD2	NA	TRBJ2-2	TGTGCCAGCAGCCAAGATAGCGGGGGGGCCACCGGGGAGCTGTTTTTT	CASSQDSGGATGELFF
TRBV11-2	TRBD1	NA	TRBJ1-4	TGTGCCAGCAGCCGGACAGGGCGGACTGATGAAAAACTGTTTTTT	CASSRTGRTDEKLFF
TRBV30	NA	NA	TRBJ2-4	TGTGCCTGGAGCCCCTTCCAAAACATTCAGTACTTC	CAWSPFQNIQYF
TRBV19	NA	NA	TRBJ1-2	TGTGCCAGTAGTATAGCCCTTAACAGGGATGGCTACACCTTC	CASSIALNRDGYTF
TRBV5-1	TRBD1	once	TRBJ1-4	TGCGCCAGCAGCCCGGGACAGCCCCATGAAAAACTGTTTTTT	CASSPGQPHEKLFF
TRBV18	TRBD1	NA	TRBJ2-7	TGTGCCAGCTCTCTTACCGGGACAGGGTGGGGTAGTTCCTACGAGCAGTACTTC	CASSLTGTGWGSSYEQYF
TRBV5-1	TRBD1	few	TRBJ2-2	TGCGCCAGCAGCAGAAACAGGGGTTTCGCCGGGGAGCTGTTTTTT	CASSRNRGFAGELFF
TRBV7-3	NA	NA	TRBJ2-1	TGTGCCAGCGCGGGCGACGCGAATGAGCAGTTCTTC	CASAGDANEQFF
TRBV28	NA	NA	TRBJ1-5	TGTGCCAGCGAAAAACAGGATCTCTATAGCAATCAGCCCCAGCATTTT	CASEKQDLYSNQPQHF
TRBV19	TRBD2	few	TRBJ2-7	TGTGCCAGTAGTATGAGATTCTCGGCGGGGGGGCGATTATACGAGCAGTACTTC	CASSMRFSAGGRLYEQYF
TRBV7-9	NA	NA	TRBJ1-4	TGTGCCAGCAGCTTAGGAGAAGACCCGGGAGGGGAAAAACTGTTTTTT	CASSLGEDPGGEKLFF
TRBV11-1	NA	NA	TRBJ2-1	TGTGCCAGCAGCTTAAGGGAACGCGGGGTTGACGATGAGCAGTTCTTC	CASSLRERGVDDEQFF
TRBV2	NA	once	TRBJ2-1	TGTGCCAGCAGCGACAGCTACAATGAGCAGTTCTTC	CASSDSYNEQFF
TRBV19	TRBD1	NA	TRBJ1-1	TGTGCCAGTAAAAAAATTTCGGGGACAGGCACTGAAGCTTTCTTT	CASKKISGTGTEAFF
TRBV29-1	NA	NA	TRBJ1-1	TGCAGCGTTGAAGAACGGGAGAACACTGAAGCTTTCTTT	CSVEERENTEAFF
TRBV4-1	NA	NA	TRBJ2-2	TGCGCCAGCAGCCAATCTAACAGGCCCGGGGAGCTGTTTTTT	CASSQSNRPGELFF
TRBV5-5	NA	NA	TRBJ2-6	TGTGCCAGCAGCTCGCTTAGGGGGTCCGGGGCCAACGTCCTGACTTTC	CASSSLRGSGANVLTF
TRBV5-6	TRBD1	NA	TRBJ1-2	TGTGCCAGCGCGGTTGGACAGGGCTATGGCTACACCTTC	CASAVGQGYGYTF
TRBV4-2	NA	NA	TRBJ1-2	TGTGCCAGCAGCCAAGCCGGGACAAGCCTCTATGGCTACACCTTC	CASSQAGTSLYGYTF
TRBV5-4	TRBD1	NA	TRBJ1-2	TGTGCCAGCAGCTTGGTCGGACAGGGAGATGGCTACACCTTC	CASSLVGQGDGYTF
TRBV19	TRBD2	NA	TRBJ2-3	TGTGCCAGTAGATTGGGACTAGCGGAGGCAGATACGCAGTATTTT	CASRLGLAEADTQYF
TRBV2	TRBD1	NA	TRBJ2-1	TGTGCCAGCAGAGGGGACAGGGGGTACAATGAGCAGTTCTTC	CASRGDRGYNEQFF
TRBV6-2/TRBV6-3	NA	NA	TRBJ2-7	TGTGCCAGCAGCCCCGTTTGGGAGAACTACGAGCAGTACTTC	CASSPVWENYEQYF
TRBV10-3	NA	NA	TRBJ1-5	TGTGCCATCAGTGCCACTTTCCGGGGGAGTAGCAATCAGCCCCAGCATTTT	CAISATFRGSSNQPQHF
TRBV7-3	NA	NA	TRBJ1-1	TGTGCCAGCAGCCCCGCGGGCCCGAACACTGAAGCTTTCTTT	CASSPAGPNTEAFF
TRBV7-9	NA	NA	TRBJ2-2	TGTGCCAGCAGCTTATCGTCCGGGGAGCTGTTTTTT	CASSLSSGELFF
TRBV4-1	TRBD1	once	TRBJ1-4	TGCGCCAGCAGCCAAGTGGGGACAGGATTTAATGAAAAACTGTTTTTT	CASSQVGTGFNEKLFF
TRBV28	NA	NA	TRBJ1-2	TGTGCCAGCAGTTTGACATCCAGCTATGGCTACACCTTC	CASSLTSSYGYTF